Listed here are 25 T cell receptor beta chains from one sample, sequenced in a study of STAT3 mutations in large granular lymphocyte leukemia. Points from the study as a whole: Every T-LGLL patient had at least one immunodominant TCRbeta clonotype.

Generated by immunoSEQ multiplex PCR, the TCRdb table keeps only in-frame clones and is missing some. The sample includes under 20,000 clones, roughly 90% of them seen just once. Their specific antigens are unknown. The sequencing sample was made of peripheral blood mononuclear cells. These receptors were taken from a man between 60 and 75 years old with T-cell large granular lymphocyte leukemia. Some clones in this sample may be carry-over from other donors' samples.

This clone was detected once. This chain connects TRBV5-1 to TRBJ1-1; TRBD1 aligns across 9 bases. Trimming took 4 bases from V and 5 from J; bases not matched to a gene: 9. Germline V CDR1 and CDR2: SGHRS, YFSETQ. The length of the CDR3 is 15 residues. The CDR3 sequence is CASSTTQGAGTEAFF. The CDR3 DNA sequence: TGCGCCAGCAGCACCACACAGGGGGCAGGGACTGAAGCTTTCTTT.

CDR3 residues: CASSPRTDYEQYF. Here the CDR3 DNA reads TGTGCCAGCAGTCCCCGGACAGACTACGAGCAGTACTTC. The chain links TRBV6-1 to TRBJ2-7; tentatively, D is TRBD1 (6 bases). Germline values: CDR1 MNHNS, CDR2 SASEGT. There are 13 residues in the CDR3. Between the trimmed V and J ends, which lost 5 bases and 3 bases, there was a span of 11 bases.

This clone was counted only a few times. The rearrangement links TRBV11-2 to TRBJ2-7; 10 nucleotides line up with TRBD2. The CDR3 is made up of 15 amino acids. J gave up 0 bases and V 5 bases, and 4 bases lay outside the gene matches. Germline V gene sequence: CDR1 SGHAT, CDR2 FQNNGV. Here the CDR3 reads CASSPGLAASYEQYF. The CDR3, as DNA: TGTGCCAGCAGCCCCGGACTAGCGGCCTCCTACGAGCAGTACTTC.

This chain connects TRBV9 to TRBJ2-1, with TRBD2 matching over 13 bases. The CDR3 runs 17 residues. V was pared by 4 bases and J by 0 bases, with 4 bases of the junction left unmatched. CDR1 and CDR2 (germline): SGDLS, YYNGEE. The CDR3 is CASSPWTSGSSYNEQFF. Written as DNA, the CDR3 is TGTGCCAGCAGCCCCTGGACTAGCGGGAGCTCCTACAATGAGCAGTTCTTC.

The chain joins TRBV4-2 to TRBJ1-1; D not certain. Germline loops: CDR1 LGHNA, CDR2 YNFKEQ. The CDR3 is made up of 14 amino acids. The V end was cut by 4 bases, the J end by 4 bases, with 13 bases between. The DNA of the CDR3 is TGTGCCAGCAGCCTCGACGGAGGCGGCACTGAAGCTTTCTTT. Its protein is CASSLDGGGTEAFF.

The chain joins TRBV9 to TRBJ2-7; 14 nucleotides line up with TRBD2. V trimming: 0 bases; J trimming: 5 bases; junction bases outside the gene matches: 4. The CDR3 sequence is 16 residues long. Germline loops: CDR1 SGDLS, CDR2 YYNGEE. CDR3 nucleotide sequence: TGTGCCAGCAGCGTAGCGCCGGGACTAGCGGGAGACGAGCAGTACTTC. Protein sequence: CASSVAPGLAGDEQYF.

The chain has TRBV11-3 and TRBJ2-1; TRBD2 is a possible D gene (6 bases). The CDR3 has 14 amino acids. Trimming took 5 bases from V and 9 from J, leaving 17 bases between them. Germline V CDR1 and CDR2: SGHNT, YENEEA. The CDR3 sequence is CASSPPGGSGEQFF. CDR3 DNA sequence: TGTGCCAGCAGCCCCCCTGGGGGGTCCGGTGAGCAGTTCTTC.

The gene calls are TRBV10-2 and TRBJ2-6, with TRBD1 identical over 12 bases. Losses at the gene ends were 6 bases for V and 2 bases for J; bases not matched to a gene: 5. The CDR3 has 17 residues. From germline, CDR1 is WSHSY and CDR2 SAAADI. The CDR3 protein is CASRAGTGGTGANVLTF. CDR3 DNA sequence: TGCGCCAGCAGGGCGGGGACAGGGGGCACTGGGGCCAACGTCCTGACTTTC.

This clone has a single count. This sequence joins TRBV6-1 and TRBJ1-2, with D unclear. Germline lookup yields CDR1 MNHNS and CDR2 SASEGT. Trimming stripped 8 bases from V and 1 base from J, with 11 bases between. The CDR3 sequence is 13 residues long. The chain's CDR3 is CASSPKSNYGYTF. The CDR3 bases are TGTGCCAGCTCCCCGAAGAGTAACTATGGCTACACCTTC.

The rearrangement links TRBV5-4 to TRBJ2-5; TRBD2 aligns across 10 bases. Germline lookup yields CDR1 SGHNT and CDR2 YYREEE (reference sequence). V trimming: 4 bases; J trimming: 2 bases; junction bases outside the gene matches: 2. This CDR3 spans 14 amino acids. Here the CDR3 reads CASSPGLAQETQYF. DNA for the CDR3: TGTGCCAGCAGCCCGGGACTAGCGCAAGAGACCCAGTACTTC.

The rearrangement links TRBV6-1 to TRBJ1-1; tentatively, D is TRBD1 (5 bases). CDR1 is MNHNS, CDR2 SASEGT, per germline. The CDR3 sequence is 13 residues long. V was shortened by 5 bases and J by 3 bases, with 10 bases between the two germline ends. The CDR3 loop reads CASSSDRYTEAFF. CDR3 DNA: TGTGCCAGCAGTTCCGACAGATACACTGAAGCTTTCTTT.

CDR3 nucleotides: TGTGCCAGCAGCCGGGAAGGTACCTATAATTCACCCCTCCACTTT. Translated, it gives CASSREGTYNSPLHF. This rearrangement joins TRBV7-2 to TRBJ1-6; D call uncertain. The CDR3 is 15 residues long. The germline V gene encodes CDR1 SGHTA and CDR2 FQGNSA. With 5 bases removed from V and 2 bases from J, the gap between germline ends came to 10 bases.

This clone is a singleton in its sample. This chain joins TRBV27 and TRBJ2-3; TRBD2 matches 7 bases. Germline V CDR1 and CDR2: MNHEY, SMNVEV (reference sequence). This CDR3 has 14 amino acids. V lost 8 bases and J lost 4; bases outside the gene matches: 9. The CDR3 nucleotides read TGTGCCAGCTCCCATGCGGGAGTCGCAGATACGCAGTATTTT. It is translated as CASSHAGVADTQYF.

The rearrangement uses TRBV18 and TRBJ2-3; weak D call: TRBD1 (6 bases). The germline V gene encodes CDR1 KGHSH and CDR2 LQKENI. The ends were cut back, 1 base at V and 3 bases at J, with 11 bases in the middle. The CDR3 covers 15 residues. The CDR3 here is CASSPLAQGTDTQYF. The CDR3 nucleotides read TGTGCCAGCTCACCACTAGCCCAGGGGACAGATACGCAGTATTTT.

The chain is built from TRBV5-1 and TRBJ1-4, with 7 positions matching TRBD1. V shed 4 bases, J shed 3 bases, and the junction held 3 bases outside the gene matches. The CDR3 is 14 residues long. From germline, CDR1 is SGHRS and CDR2 YFSETQ. CDR3 coding DNA: TGCGCCAGCAGCCAGGGGGTATCTAATGAAAAACTGTTTTTT. Translating it yields CASSQGVSNEKLFF.

There are a few counts of this clone. The V call is TRBV7-2, the J call TRBJ1-1; D possibly corresponds to TRBD1 (5 bases). The CDR3 consists of 14 residues. The germline V gene encodes CDR1 SGHTA and CDR2 FQGNSA. The V end was cut by 5 bases, the J end by 1 base, with 11 bases between. The CDR3 protein is CASSPGAANTEAFF. For the CDR3, the DNA is TGTGCCAGCAGCCCCGGGGCAGCGAACACTGAAGCTTTCTTT.

The V gene is TRBV6-5, the J gene TRBJ1-6; the match to TRBD1 covers 9 bases. This CDR3 spans 13 amino acids. Germline values: CDR1 MNHEY, CDR2 SVGAGI. The junction had 1 base not matched to a gene; V was cut back by 6 bases and J by 7 bases. The CDR3 DNA reads as TGTGCCAGCAGAGGGACAGGGAATTCACCCCTCCACTTT. This sequence encodes CASRGTGNSPLHF.

The chain links TRBV4-3 to TRBJ1-4, with a possible D match to TRBD1 (5 bases). Looked up from germline, CDR1 is LGHNA and CDR2 is YSLEER. This CDR3 contains 15 residues. V was cut by 0 bases and J by 4 bases, with 9 bases left in between. Here the CDR3 reads CASSQERGNNEKLFF. The CDR3 region has the DNA TGCGCCAGCAGCCAAGAAAGGGGAAATAATGAAAAACTGTTTTTT.

This clone was detected once. The rearrangement links TRBV18 to TRBJ2-2, with D possibly being TRBD1 or TRBD2 (6 bases each). Trimming cost V 4 bases and J 2 bases, with 11 bases left between them. Germline V gene lookup returns CDR1 KGHSH and CDR2 LQKENI. The CDR3 loop spans 15 amino acids. CDR3 in DNA: TGTGCCAGCTCACAACAGGGACTTAACACCGGGGAGCTGTTTTTT. Protein: CASSQQGLNTGELFF.

The chain combines TRBV4-3 with TRBJ2-1, with D tentatively TRBD1 or TRBD2 (5 bases each). Germline lookup yields CDR1 LGHNA and CDR2 YSLEER. The V end was cut by 4 bases, the J end by 9 bases, with 22 bases between. CDR3 length: 16 amino acids. The CDR3 DNA follows: TGCGCCAGCAGCCGAAGATTGGGGGAGAGTCGTACTGAGCAGTTCTTC. Its protein is CASSRRLGESRTEQFF.

J is TRBJ2-7 and V is TRBV5-5; D unresolved. This CDR3 contains 15 residues. Germline loops: CDR1 SGHKS, CDR2 YYEKEE (reference sequence). Trimming shortened V by 0 bases and J by 1 base, and 11 bases separated the two germline ends. CDR3 protein: CASSLEVSRSYEQYF. The CDR3 coding sequence is TGTGCCAGCAGCTTGGAGGTGTCGCGGTCCTACGAGCAGTACTTC.

V usage is TRBV5-4 and J usage is TRBJ1-3, with a weak D call TRBD1 (5 bases). The CDR3 is 13 residues long. The V and J ends lost 0 bases and 8 bases respectively, with 9 bases between them. Looked up from germline, CDR1 is SGHNT and CDR2 is YYREEE (reference sequence). CDR3: CASSLGGRDTIYF. The DNA for the CDR3 is TGTGCCAGCAGCTTGGGTGGCAGGGACACCATATATTTT. The variable domain in full, completed from reference TRBV5-4 and TRBJ1-3, reads ETGVTQSPTHLIKTRGQQVTLRCSSQSGHNTVSWYQQALGQGPQFIFQYYREEENGRGNFPPRFSGLQFPNYSSELNVNALELDDSALYLCASSLGGRDTIYFGEGSWLTVV.

The rearrangement links TRBV4-3 to TRBJ1-1; D call uncertain. The CDR3 has 14 amino acids. V gave up 0 bases and J gave up 1 base, with 6 bases separating them. The germline CDR1 and CDR2 sequences are LGHNA and YSLEER. Written as DNA, the CDR3 is TGCGCCAGCAGCCAAGACCCCAGGAACACTGAAGCTTTCTTT. It yields the protein CASSQDPRNTEAFF.

The chain recombines TRBV6-5 with TRBJ1-1; D remains ambiguous. Germline V gene sequence: CDR1 MNHEY, CDR2 SVGAGI. There are 14 residues in the CDR3. V lost 7 bases and J lost 2, with 14 bases in between. As DNA, the CDR3 is TGTGCCAGCAACCGTGACCGGGTAAACACTGAAGCTTTCTTT. Translated: CASNRDRVNTEAFF.

This clone has only a few counts. The chain is built from TRBV7-9 and TRBJ1-1; TRBD1 matches at 9 bases. This CDR3 comprises 14 residues. The V gene end was trimmed by 1 base and the J gene end by 10 bases; junction bases not matched to a gene: 7. Looked up from germline, CDR1 is SEHNR and CDR2 is FQNEAQ (reference sequence). The CDR3 sequence: CASSLGGTGSGAFF. CDR3 coding DNA: TGTGCCAGCAGCTTAGGGGGGACAGGGTCGGGAGCTTTCTTT.